This is a list of T cell receptor beta chains from one sample in a study of T cell repertoires in cytomegalovirus infection. No cognate antigen is known for these TCRs. A single record per CDR3 protein comes from TCRdb applying MiXCR to the reads. The sample includes 650,000 to 850,000 distinct CDR3 sequences, about 27% seen only once; the top ten take 10% to 15%. The sample was cultured CD8+ T cells from PBMCs, taken from culture after CMV antigen stimulation. All receptors derive from a human donor in good health (CMV status not recorded). Some clones in this sample may be carry-over from other donors' samples. The CDR3 runs from the conserved cysteine through the conserved F or W. Fields, in order: CDR3 length, V gene, D gene, clone size, J gene, CDR3 protein, CDR3 DNA. The D gene is left open where the match is weak. Size values are once, few and many counts, or a class for expanded clones, and some rows have none.

length: 16
V: TRBV5-5
D: NA
size: many
J: TRBJ1-2
CDR3: CASSLEGQSANYGYTF
DNA: TGTGCCAGCAGCTTGGAAGGACAGTCGGCTAACTATGGCTACACCTTC

length: 17
V: TRBV3-1
D: NA
size: NA
J: TRBJ2-5
CDR3: CASSQSRGTERQETQYF
DNA: TGTGCCAGCAGCCAATCTAGGGGAACAGAACGACAAGAGACCCAGTACTTC

length: 15
V: TRBV7-9
D: NA
size: few
J: TRBJ1-5
CDR3: CASSLSREVNQPQHF
DNA: TGTGCCAGCAGCTTAAGTAGGGAGGTGAATCAGCCCCAGCATTTT

length: 16
V: TRBV6-2/TRBV6-3
D: NA
size: few
J: TRBJ2-1
CDR3: CASSPIIGTGYNEQFF
DNA: TGTGCCAGCAGTCCCATCATCGGGACGGGATACAATGAGCAGTTCTTC

length: 19
V: TRBV12-3/TRBV12-4
D: TRBD2
size: many
J: TRBJ2-5
CDR3: CASSPRRTSGGAGQETQYF
DNA: TGTGCCAGCAGTCCACGTCGGACTAGCGGGGGGGCAGGCCAAGAGACCCAGTACTTC

length: 15
V: TRBV6-5
D: TRBD2
size: NA
J: TRBJ2-1
CDR3: CASSYSAGASNEQFF
DNA: TGTGCCAGCAGTTACTCAGCGGGGGCCTCCAATGAGCAGTTCTTC

length: 21
V: TRBV7-9
D: TRBD2
size: NA
J: TRBJ2-3
CDR3: CASSLSLEVLAGDQVTDTQYF
DNA: TGTGCCAGCAGCTTAAGCCTAGAGGTATTAGCGGGGGACCAGGTGACAGATACGCAGTATTTT

length: 15
V: TRBV7-9
D: NA
size: many
J: TRBJ1-6
CDR3: CASSSPGSPNSPLHF
DNA: TGTGCCAGCAGCTCTCCGGGCAGCCCTAATTCACCCCTCCACTTT

length: 15
V: TRBV9
D: NA
size: NA
J: TRBJ1-6
CDR3: CASSGLEGSNSPLHF
DNA: TGTGCCAGCAGCGGCTTAGAGGGCTCGAATTCACCCCTCCACTTT

length: 15
V: TRBV7-2
D: TRBD1
size: many
J: TRBJ1-2
CDR3: CASSLGTEANYGYTF
DNA: TGTGCCAGCAGCCTTGGGACAGAGGCTAACTATGGCTACACCTTC

length: 14
V: TRBV29-1
D: TRBD1
size: NA
J: TRBJ2-5
CDR3: CSVPTGRLGETQYF
DNA: TGCAGCGTTCCGACAGGGCGCTTGGGGGAGACCCAGTACTTC

length: 15
V: TRBV7-3
D: NA
size: NA
J: TRBJ2-3
CDR3: CASSLLVGGPDTQYF
DNA: TGTGCCAGCAGCTTATTAGTAGGGGGGCCAGATACGCAGTATTTT

length: 15
V: TRBV15
D: NA
size: once
J: TRBJ1-5
CDR3: CATSRDDSYYQPQHF
DNA: TGTGCCACCAGCAGAGACGACAGCTACTATCAGCCCCAGCATTTT

length: 13
V: TRBV4-2
D: NA
size: few
J: TRBJ2-7
CDR3: CASSQGQNYEQYF
DNA: TGTGCCAGCAGCCAAGGACAGAACTACGAGCAGTACTTC

length: 19
V: TRBV7-9
D: TRBD1
size: few
J: TRBJ2-3
CDR3: CASRRDRGSYLVGTDTQYF
DNA: TGTGCCAGCAGGCGTGACAGGGGGTCTTACTTAGTTGGCACAGATACGCAGTATTTT

length: 13
V: TRBV7-6
D: NA
size: NA
J: TRBJ2-5
CDR3: CASSFRQLETQYF
DNA: TGTGCCAGCAGCTTTCGGCAGTTAGAGACCCAGTACTTC

length: 12
V: TRBV7-3
D: NA
size: many
J: TRBJ2-1
CDR3: CASSLSGDEQFF
DNA: TGTGCCAGCAGCTTATCCGGCGATGAGCAGTTCTTC

length: 13
V: TRBV28
D: NA
size: few
J: TRBJ1-1
CDR3: CASSLVPRTEAFF
DNA: TGTGCCAGCTCCTTGGTCCCGAGGACTGAAGCTTTCTTT

length: 15
V: TRBV20-1
D: NA
size: NA
J: TRBJ2-7
CDR3: CSVRDLGLSSYEQYF
DNA: TGCAGTGTTAGAGATCTTGGGCTCAGCTCCTACGAGCAGTACTTC

length: 12
V: TRBV6-8
D: NA
size: few
J: TRBJ1-2
CDR3: CATAWGAYGYTF
DNA: TGTGCCACCGCCTGGGGGGCTTATGGCTACACCTTC

length: 15
V: TRBV9
D: NA
size: few
J: TRBJ1-5
CDR3: CASSPGGNSNQPQHF
DNA: TGTGCCAGCAGCCCCGGGGGTAATAGCAATCAGCCCCAGCATTTT

length: 13
V: TRBV6-6
D: NA
size: few
J: TRBJ2-1
CDR3: CATREAGNNEQFF
DNA: TGTGCCACCAGGGAGGCAGGAAACAATGAGCAGTTCTTC

length: 15
V: TRBV13
D: TRBD2
size: few
J: TRBJ2-4
CDR3: CASSLGGTSGNIQYF
DNA: TGTGCCAGCAGTCTAGGGGGGACTAGCGGAAACATTCAGTACTTC

length: 12
V: TRBV5-5
D: NA
size: NA
J: TRBJ1-1
CDR3: CASSLAGAGAFF
DNA: TGTGCCAGCAGCTTGGCGGGGGCCGGTGCTTTCTTT

length: 14
V: TRBV6-2/TRBV6-3
D: TRBD2
size: few
J: TRBJ2-5
CDR3: CASSSATSRETQYF
DNA: TGTGCCAGCAGTTCAGCGACTAGCCGGGAGACCCAGTACTTC

length: 13
V: TRBV7-9
D: NA
size: many
J: TRBJ2-3
CDR3: CASTSRGTDTQYF
DNA: TGTGCCAGCACCTCAAGGGGAACAGATACGCAGTATTTT

length: 15
V: TRBV3-1
D: NA
size: NA
J: TRBJ2-7
CDR3: CASSQAEGSSYEQYF
DNA: TGTGCCAGCAGCCAAGCGGAGGGTAGCTCCTACGAGCAGTACTTC

length: 16
V: TRBV12-3/TRBV12-4
D: NA
size: NA
J: TRBJ2-3
CDR3: CASSSPRQEDTDTQYF
DNA: TGTGCCAGCAGTTCCCCTCGACAAGAAGACACAGATACGCAGTATTTT

length: 14
V: TRBV4-3
D: NA
size: NA
J: TRBJ1-1
CDR3: CASSQDLGWTEAFF
DNA: TGCGCCAGCAGCCAAGATTTGGGGTGGACTGAAGCTTTCTTT

length: 14
V: TRBV19
D: NA
size: NA
J: TRBJ1-5
CDR3: CARPDRIRNQPQHF
DNA: TGTGCCAGACCCGACAGGATTCGGAATCAGCCCCAGCATTTT

length: 9
V: TRBV9
D: NA
size: NA
J: TRBJ1-2
CDR3: CASGNGYTF
DNA: TGTGCTAGTGGTAATGGCTACACCTTC

length: 18
V: TRBV7-9
D: NA
size: NA
J: TRBJ2-2
CDR3: CASNHTWTAETNTGELFF
DNA: TGTGCCAGCAACCACACGTGGACAGCCGAAACAAACACCGGGGAGCTGTTTTTT

length: 16
V: TRBV5-4
D: TRBD1
size: NA
J: TRBJ2-3
CDR3: CASSWTITGGTDTQYF
DNA: TGTGCCAGCAGCTGGACAATCACAGGGGGCACAGATACGCAGTATTTT

length: 19
V: TRBV7-8
D: TRBD1
size: many
J: TRBJ1-1
CDR3: CASSTSLRGQGVGDTEAFF
DNA: TGTGCCAGCAGCACCAGCCTTAGGGGGCAGGGGGTGGGGGACACTGAAGCTTTCTTT

length: 16
V: TRBV7-9
D: TRBD2
size: many
J: TRBJ2-1
CDR3: CASSSTSGLAYNEQFF
DNA: TGTGCCAGCAGCTCCACTAGCGGGCTAGCCTACAATGAGCAGTTCTTC

length: 16
V: TRBV19
D: NA
size: NA
J: TRBJ2-3
CDR3: CASSPRGGGTSNTQYF
DNA: TGTGCCAGTAGTCCCCGAGGGGGGGGTACTTCAAATACGCAGTATTTT

length: 16
V: TRBV7-6
D: TRBD1
size: many
J: TRBJ1-6
CDR3: CASSPTDRDNNSPLHF
DNA: TGTGCCAGCAGCCCCACGGACAGGGATAATAATTCACCCCTCCACTTT

length: 16
V: TRBV27
D: TRBD1
size: NA
J: TRBJ2-5
CDR3: CASITGTDHRGETQYF
DNA: TGTGCCAGCATAACCGGGACAGATCACAGGGGAGAGACCCAGTACTTC

length: 14
V: TRBV7-9
D: NA
size: many
J: TRBJ2-1
CDR3: CASTPPDGDDEQFF
DNA: TGTGCCAGCACCCCTCCCGATGGGGACGATGAGCAGTTCTTC

length: 16
V: TRBV7-8
D: NA
size: many
J: TRBJ1-2
CDR3: CASSLEGLGHYYGYTF
DNA: TGTGCCAGCAGCTTAGAAGGTCTCGGACACTACTATGGCTACACCTTC

length: 14
V: TRBV11-3
D: NA
size: few
J: TRBJ1-3
CDR3: CASRGGPSGNTIYF
DNA: TGTGCCAGCAGGGGGGGGCCCTCTGGAAACACCATATATTTT

length: 13
V: TRBV6-5
D: NA
size: few
J: TRBJ1-2
CDR3: CASSYSGGSGYTF
DNA: TGTGCCAGCAGTTACTCTGGAGGGAGCGGCTACACCTTC

length: 15
V: TRBV5-1
D: NA
size: NA
J: TRBJ1-6
CDR3: CASSFISSYNSPLHF
DNA: TGCGCCAGCAGCTTTATCAGCTCCTATAATTCACCCCTCCACTTT

length: 16
V: TRBV19
D: TRBD1
size: NA
J: TRBJ1-1
CDR3: CASSFGGQGMNTEAFF
DNA: TGTGCCAGTAGTTTCGGGGGACAGGGCATGAACACTGAAGCTTTCTTT

length: 13
V: TRBV7-9
D: TRBD1
size: many
J: TRBJ1-1
CDR3: CASRGQENTEAFF
DNA: TGTGCCAGCAGGGGACAGGAGAACACTGAAGCTTTCTTT

length: 19
V: TRBV6-1
D: TRBD1
size: few
J: TRBJ1-3
CDR3: CASSERGQIPFVRGNTIYF
DNA: TGTGCCAGCAGTGAGCGGGGACAGATTCCCTTCGTGAGAGGAAACACCATATATTTT

length: 15
V: TRBV4-1
D: NA
size: once
J: TRBJ2-1
CDR3: CASSHPGKRYDEQFF
DNA: TGCGCCAGCAGCCACCCGGGCAAGAGGTACGATGAGCAGTTCTTC

length: 13
V: TRBV6-2/TRBV6-3
D: NA
size: few
J: TRBJ2-3
CDR3: CASSYRGPDTQYF
DNA: TGTGCCAGCAGTTACAGGGGTCCAGATACGCAGTATTTT

length: 15
V: TRBV28
D: NA
size: NA
J: TRBJ2-3
CDR3: CASSLTPRRSPEQYF
DNA: TGTGCCAGCAGTTTAACGCCGAGACGGAGTCCAGAGCAGTATTTT

length: 12
V: TRBV28
D: NA
size: few
J: TRBJ1-5
CDR3: CASSLPRGPQHF
DNA: TGTGCCAGCAGTCTGCCCAGGGGGCCCCAGCATTTT

length: 14
V: TRBV7-2
D: NA
size: many
J: TRBJ1-1
CDR3: CASSSWDGNTEAFF
DNA: TGTGCCAGCAGCTCTTGGGACGGGAACACTGAAGCTTTCTTT

length: 19
V: TRBV4-3
D: TRBD1
size: few
J: TRBJ1-3
CDR3: CASSQRRRGPESSGNTIYF
DNA: TGCGCCAGCAGCCAACGTAGGAGGGGGCCCGAGAGCTCTGGAAACACCATATATTTT

length: 17
V: TRBV27
D: TRBD2
size: NA
J: TRBJ2-3
CDR3: CASSLRPSGGALDTQYF
DNA: TGTGCCAGCAGTTTACGGCCTAGCGGGGGGGCGTTAGATACGCAGTATTTT